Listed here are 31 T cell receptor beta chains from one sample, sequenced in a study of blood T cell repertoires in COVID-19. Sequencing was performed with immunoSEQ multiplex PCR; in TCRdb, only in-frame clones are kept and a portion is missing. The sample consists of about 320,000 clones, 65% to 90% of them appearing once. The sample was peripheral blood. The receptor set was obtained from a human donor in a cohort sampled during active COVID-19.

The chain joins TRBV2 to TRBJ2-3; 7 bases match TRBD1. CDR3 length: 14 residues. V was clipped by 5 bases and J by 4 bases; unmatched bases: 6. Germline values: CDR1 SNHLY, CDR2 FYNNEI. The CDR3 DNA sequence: TGTGCCAGCAGTAAGGGGGCTGGGGCAGATACGCAGTATTTT. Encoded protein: CASSKGAGADTQYF.

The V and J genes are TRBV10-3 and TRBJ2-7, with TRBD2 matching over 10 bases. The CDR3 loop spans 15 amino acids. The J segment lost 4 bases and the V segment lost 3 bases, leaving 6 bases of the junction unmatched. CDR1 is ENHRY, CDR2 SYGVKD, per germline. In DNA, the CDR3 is TGTGCCATCAGTGATAGTTTAGCGGGGGGATACGAGCAGTACTTC. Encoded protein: CAISDSLAGGYEQYF.

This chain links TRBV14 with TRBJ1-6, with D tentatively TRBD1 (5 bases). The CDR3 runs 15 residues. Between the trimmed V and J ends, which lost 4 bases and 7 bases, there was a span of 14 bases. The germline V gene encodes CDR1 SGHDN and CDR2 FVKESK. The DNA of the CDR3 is TGTGCCAGCAGCCGGGGCCAGGCGATCAATTCACCCCTCCACTTT. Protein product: CASSRGQAINSPLHF.

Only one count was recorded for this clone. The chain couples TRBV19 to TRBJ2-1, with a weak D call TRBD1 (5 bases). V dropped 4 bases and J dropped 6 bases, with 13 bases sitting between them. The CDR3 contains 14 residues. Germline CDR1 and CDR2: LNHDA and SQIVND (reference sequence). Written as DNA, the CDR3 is TGTGCCAGTAGTAGAGGAGACAGTTTCAATGAGCAGTTCTTC. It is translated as CASSRGDSFNEQFF.

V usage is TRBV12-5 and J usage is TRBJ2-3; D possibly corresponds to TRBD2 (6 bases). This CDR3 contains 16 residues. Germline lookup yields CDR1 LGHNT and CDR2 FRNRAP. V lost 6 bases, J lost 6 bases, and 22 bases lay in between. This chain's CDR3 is CASGGRGGGTEDTQYF. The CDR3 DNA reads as TGTGCTAGTGGAGGTCGTGGTGGGGGGACTGAGGATACGCAGTATTTT. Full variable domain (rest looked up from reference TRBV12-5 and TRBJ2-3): DARVTQTPRHKVTEMGQEVTMRCQPILGHNTVFWYRQTMMQGLELLAYFRNRAPLDDSGMPKDRFSAEMPDATLATLKIQPSEPRDSAVYFCASGGRGGGTEDTQYFGPGTRLTVL.

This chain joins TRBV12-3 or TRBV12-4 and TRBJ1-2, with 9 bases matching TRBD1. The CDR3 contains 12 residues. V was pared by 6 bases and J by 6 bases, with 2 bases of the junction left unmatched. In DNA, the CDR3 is TGTGCCAGCAGGGGGACAGGGAATGGCTACACCTTC. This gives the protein CASRGTGNGYTF.

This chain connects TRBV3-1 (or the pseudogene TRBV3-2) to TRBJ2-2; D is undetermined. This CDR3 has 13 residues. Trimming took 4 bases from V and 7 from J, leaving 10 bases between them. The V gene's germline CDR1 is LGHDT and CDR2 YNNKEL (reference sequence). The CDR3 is CASSPVTVGELFF. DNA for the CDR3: TGTGCCAGCAGCCCGGTAACGGTCGGGGAGCTGTTTTTT.

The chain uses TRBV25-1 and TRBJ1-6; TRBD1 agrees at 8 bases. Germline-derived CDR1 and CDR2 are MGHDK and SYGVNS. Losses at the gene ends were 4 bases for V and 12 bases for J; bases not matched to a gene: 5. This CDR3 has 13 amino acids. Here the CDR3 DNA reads TGTGCCAGCAGTGTCGGACAGGGTGGACCCCTCCACTTT. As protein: CASSVGQGGPLHF.

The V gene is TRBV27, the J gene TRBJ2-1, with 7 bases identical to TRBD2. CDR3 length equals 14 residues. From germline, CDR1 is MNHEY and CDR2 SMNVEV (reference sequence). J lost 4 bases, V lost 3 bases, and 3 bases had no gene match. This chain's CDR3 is CASSLGGRYNEQFF. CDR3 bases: TGTGCCAGCAGTTTGGGAGGGAGGTACAATGAGCAGTTCTTC.

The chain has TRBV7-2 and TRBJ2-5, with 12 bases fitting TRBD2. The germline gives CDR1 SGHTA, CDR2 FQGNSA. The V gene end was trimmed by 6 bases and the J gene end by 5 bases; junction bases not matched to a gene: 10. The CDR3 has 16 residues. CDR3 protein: CASRRSSGGAAETQYF. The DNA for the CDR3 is TGTGCCAGCAGGCGTTCTAGCGGGGGGGCCGCGGAGACCCAGTACTTC.

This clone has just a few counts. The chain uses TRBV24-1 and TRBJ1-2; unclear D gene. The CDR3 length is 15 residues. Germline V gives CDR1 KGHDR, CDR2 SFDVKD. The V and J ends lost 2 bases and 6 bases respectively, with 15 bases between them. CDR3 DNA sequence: TGTGCCACCAGTGATTCCCTGGGAGATCGTAATGGCTACACCTTC. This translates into CATSDSLGDRNGYTF.

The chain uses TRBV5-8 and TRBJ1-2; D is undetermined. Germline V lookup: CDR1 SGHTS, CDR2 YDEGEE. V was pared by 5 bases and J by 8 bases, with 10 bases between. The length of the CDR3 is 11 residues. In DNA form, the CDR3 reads TGTGCCAGCAGTTTAGTAGAAGGCTACACCTTC. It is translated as CASSLVEGYTF.

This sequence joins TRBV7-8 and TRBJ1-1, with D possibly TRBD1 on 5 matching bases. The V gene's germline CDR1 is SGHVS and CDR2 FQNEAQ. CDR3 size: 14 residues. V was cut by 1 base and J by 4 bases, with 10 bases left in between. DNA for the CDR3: TGTGCCAGCAGCTTAGGTTCCGGGGGCACTGAAGCTTTCTTT. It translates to CASSLGSGGTEAFF.

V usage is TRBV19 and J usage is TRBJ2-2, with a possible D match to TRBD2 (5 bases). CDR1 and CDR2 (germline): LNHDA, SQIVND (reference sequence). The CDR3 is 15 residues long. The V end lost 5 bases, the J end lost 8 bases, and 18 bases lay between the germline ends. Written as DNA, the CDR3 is TGTGCCAGTAGTTTCCGACCTGGAGGTATTGGGGAGCTGTTTTTT. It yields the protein CASSFRPGGIGELFF.

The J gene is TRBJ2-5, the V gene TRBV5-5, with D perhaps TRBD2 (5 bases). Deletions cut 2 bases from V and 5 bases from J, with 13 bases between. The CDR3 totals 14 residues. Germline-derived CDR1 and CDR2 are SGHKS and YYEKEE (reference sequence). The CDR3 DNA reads TGTGCCAGCAGCTTCGAGAATAGCGTGGAGACCCAGTACTTC. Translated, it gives CASSFENSVETQYF.

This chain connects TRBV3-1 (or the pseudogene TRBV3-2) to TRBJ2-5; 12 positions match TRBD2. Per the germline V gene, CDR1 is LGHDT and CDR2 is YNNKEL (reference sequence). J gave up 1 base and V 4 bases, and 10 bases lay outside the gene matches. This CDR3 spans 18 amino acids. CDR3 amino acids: CASSPGTSGGQGQETQYF. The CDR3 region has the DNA TGTGCCAGCAGCCCAGGCACTAGCGGGGGGCAAGGCCAAGAGACCCAGTACTTC.

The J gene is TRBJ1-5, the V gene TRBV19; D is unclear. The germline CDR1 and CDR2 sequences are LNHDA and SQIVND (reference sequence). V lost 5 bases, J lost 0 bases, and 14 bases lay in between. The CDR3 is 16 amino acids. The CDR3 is CASSPPGPNSNQPQHF. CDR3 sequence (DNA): TGTGCCAGTAGTCCACCGGGTCCAAATAGCAATCAGCCCCAGCATTTT.

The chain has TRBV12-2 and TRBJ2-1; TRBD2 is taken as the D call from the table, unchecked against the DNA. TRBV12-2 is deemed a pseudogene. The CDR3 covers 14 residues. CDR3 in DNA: TGTGCAAGTCGCTTAAGCGGGGGGGCCGATGAGCAGTTCTTC. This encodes CASRLSGGADEQFF.

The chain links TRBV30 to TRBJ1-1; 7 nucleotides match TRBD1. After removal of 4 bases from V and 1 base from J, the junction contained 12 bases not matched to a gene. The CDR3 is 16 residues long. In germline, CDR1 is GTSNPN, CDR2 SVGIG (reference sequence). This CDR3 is CAWKQGKNVRNTEAFF. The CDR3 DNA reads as TGTGCCTGGAAACAGGGGAAGAATGTCAGGAACACTGAAGCTTTCTTT.

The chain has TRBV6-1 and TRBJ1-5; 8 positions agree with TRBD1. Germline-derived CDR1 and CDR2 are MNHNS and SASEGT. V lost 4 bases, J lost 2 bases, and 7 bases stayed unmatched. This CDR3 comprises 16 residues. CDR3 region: CASSVVVGQGNQPQHF. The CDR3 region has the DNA TGTGCCAGCAGTGTGGTAGTGGGACAGGGCAATCAGCCCCAGCATTTT.

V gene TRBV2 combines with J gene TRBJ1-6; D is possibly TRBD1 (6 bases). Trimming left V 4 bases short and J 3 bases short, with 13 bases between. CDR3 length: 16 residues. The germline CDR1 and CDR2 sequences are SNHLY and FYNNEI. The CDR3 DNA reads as TGTGCCAGCAGTGCTTACAGGGTCTTCTATAATTCACCCCTCCACTTT. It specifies CASSAYRVFYNSPLHF. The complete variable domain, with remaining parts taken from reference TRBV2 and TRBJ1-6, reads EPEVTQTPSHQVTQMGQEVILRCVPISNHLYFYWYRQILGQKVEFLVSFYNNEISEKSEIFDDQFSVERPDGSNFTLKIRSTKLEDSAMYFCASSAYRVFYNSPLHFGNGTRLTVT.

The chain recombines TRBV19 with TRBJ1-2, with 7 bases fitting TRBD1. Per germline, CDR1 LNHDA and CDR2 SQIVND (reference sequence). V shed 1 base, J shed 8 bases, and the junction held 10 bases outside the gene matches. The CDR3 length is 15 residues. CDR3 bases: TGTGCCAGTAGTATAGTAGCAGGGGGACAACTAGGCTACACCTTC. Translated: CASSIVAGGQLGYTF.

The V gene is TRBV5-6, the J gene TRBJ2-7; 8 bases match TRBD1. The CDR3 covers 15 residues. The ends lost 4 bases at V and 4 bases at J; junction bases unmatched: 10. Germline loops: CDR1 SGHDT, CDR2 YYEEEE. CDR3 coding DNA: TGTGCCAGCAGCCTCGGGACAGGTGGGCCTTACGAGCAGTACTTC. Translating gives CASSLGTGGPYEQYF. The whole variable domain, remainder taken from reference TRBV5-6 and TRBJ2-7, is DAGVTQSPTHLIKTRGQQVTLRCSPKSGHDTVSWYQQALGQGPQFIFQYYEEEERQRGNFPDRFSGHQFPNYSSELNVNALLLGDSALYLCASSLGTGGPYEQYFGPGTRLTVT.

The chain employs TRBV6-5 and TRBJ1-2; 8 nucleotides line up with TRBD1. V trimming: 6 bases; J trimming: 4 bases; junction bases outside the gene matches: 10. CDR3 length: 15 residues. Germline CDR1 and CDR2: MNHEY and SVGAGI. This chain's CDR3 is CASSLRTGRSYGYTF. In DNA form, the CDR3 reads TGTGCCAGCAGCCTTAGGACAGGGAGGAGCTATGGCTACACCTTC.

CDR3 DNA: TGTGCCATCAGTGAGTCACGGAGGGATTCAGATACGCAGTATTTT. As protein: CAISESRRDSDTQYF. The chain carries TRBV10-3 and TRBJ2-3, with D possibly being TRBD2 (6 bases). From germline, CDR1 is ENHRY and CDR2 SYGVKD. V shed 0 bases and J shed 4 bases, with 11 bases lying between them. This CDR3 region has 15 residues.

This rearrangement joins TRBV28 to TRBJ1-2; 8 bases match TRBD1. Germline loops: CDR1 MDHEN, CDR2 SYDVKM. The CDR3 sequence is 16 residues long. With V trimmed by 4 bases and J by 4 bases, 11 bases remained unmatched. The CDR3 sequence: CASSSHRQGTLYGYTF. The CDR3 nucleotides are TGTGCCAGCAGTTCCCATAGACAGGGGACCCTCTATGGCTACACCTTC.

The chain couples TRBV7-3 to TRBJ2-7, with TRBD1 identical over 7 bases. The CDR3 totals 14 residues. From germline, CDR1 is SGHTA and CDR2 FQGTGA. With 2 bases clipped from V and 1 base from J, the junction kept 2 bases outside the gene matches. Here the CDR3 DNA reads TGTGCCAGCAGCTTACCGGGACAGTCCTACGAGCAGTACTTC. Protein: CASSLPGQSYEQYF.

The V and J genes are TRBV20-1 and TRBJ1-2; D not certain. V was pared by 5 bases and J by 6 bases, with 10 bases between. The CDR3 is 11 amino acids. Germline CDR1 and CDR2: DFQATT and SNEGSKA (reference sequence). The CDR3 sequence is CSARGSNGYTF. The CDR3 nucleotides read TGCAGTGCTCGGGGTAGCAATGGCTACACCTTC.

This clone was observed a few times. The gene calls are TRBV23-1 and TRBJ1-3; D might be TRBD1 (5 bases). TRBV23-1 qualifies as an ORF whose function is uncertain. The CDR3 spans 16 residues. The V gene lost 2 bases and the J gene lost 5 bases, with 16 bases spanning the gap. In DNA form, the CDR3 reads TGCGCCAGCAGTCAAAAGTCTAAGGGGTGCAGAAACACCATATATTTT. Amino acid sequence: CASSQKSKGCRNTIYF.

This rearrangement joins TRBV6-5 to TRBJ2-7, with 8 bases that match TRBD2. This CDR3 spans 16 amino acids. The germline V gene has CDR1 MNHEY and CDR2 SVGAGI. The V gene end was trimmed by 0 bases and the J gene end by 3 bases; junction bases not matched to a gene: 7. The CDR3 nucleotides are TGTGCCAGCAGTTACTCCGGGACTAGGCTAAACTACGAGCAGTACTTC. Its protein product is CASSYSGTRLNYEQYF.

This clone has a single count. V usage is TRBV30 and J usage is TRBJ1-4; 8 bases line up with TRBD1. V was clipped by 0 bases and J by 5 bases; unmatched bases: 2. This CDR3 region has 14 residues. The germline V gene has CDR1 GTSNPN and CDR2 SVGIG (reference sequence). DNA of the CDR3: TGTGCCTGGAGTGTAAACAGGGGGAATGAAAAACTGTTTTTT. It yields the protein CAWSVNRGNEKLFF.